This T cell receptor (beta chain) appears in the sequencing data of a study of control samples from healthy donors and cancer patients. As to this clone: This CDR3 is also generated by other DNA sequences in the sample.

The CDR3 runs to 14 residues. The V and J ends lost 3 bases and 3 bases respectively, with 9 bases between them. Germline loops: CDR1 KGHSH, CDR2 LQKENI. Profiled with immunoSEQ multiplex PCR; TCRdb holds only in-frame clones, not every one. The sample consists of roughly 180,000 clones, 94% of them appearing once. Material: blood. The rearrangement uses TRBV18 and TRBJ1-3; TRBD1 is a possible D gene (6 bases). The sequence was collected from a woman aged 18-35 years in good health. The CDR3 reads CASSPPGDGNTIYF. The CDR3 DNA follows: TGTGCCAGCTCACCCCCAGGGGATGGAAACACCATATATTTT.